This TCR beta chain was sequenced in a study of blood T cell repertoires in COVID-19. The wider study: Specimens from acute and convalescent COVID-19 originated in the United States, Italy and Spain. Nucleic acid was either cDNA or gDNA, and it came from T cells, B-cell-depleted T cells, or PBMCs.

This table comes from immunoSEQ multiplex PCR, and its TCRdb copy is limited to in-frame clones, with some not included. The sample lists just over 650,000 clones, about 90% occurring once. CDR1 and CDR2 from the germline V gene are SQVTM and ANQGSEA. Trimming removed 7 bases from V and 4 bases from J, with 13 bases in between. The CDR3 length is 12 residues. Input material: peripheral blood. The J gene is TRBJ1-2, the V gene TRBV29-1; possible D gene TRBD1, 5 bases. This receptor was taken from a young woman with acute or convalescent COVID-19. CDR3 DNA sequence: TGCAGCGGGGGGGAGATTAGCTATGGCTACACCTTC. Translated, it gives CSGGEISYGYTF.